A selection of T cell receptor beta chains follows, all from one sample in a study of cytomegalovirus exposure and HLA in healthy donors. Assay used: immunoSEQ multiplex PCR; TCRdb lists only in-frame clones, some missing. This sample has 150,000 to 250,000 clones; roughly 72% occur once, and the top ten carry under 2%. Sequenced material: PBMCs. The receptors here all came from a man aged 25 to 40 in good health and CMV-seronegative. Both conserved end residues are part of each CDR3. Each record gives: CDR3 length, D gene, clone size, V gene, J gene, CDR3 DNA, CDR3 protein. D genes are given only for firm matches. The size field is filled for only some rows; it gives once, few, many or a size class.

16	NA	NA	TRBV21-1	TRBJ1-2	TGTGCCAGCAGACGAGGAGAGGGCCCTCGGGGCTATGGCTACACCTTC	CASRRGEGPRGYGYTF
11	NA	NA	TRBV6-7	TRBJ1-4	TGTGCCAGGGACACAGATGAAAAACTGTTTTTT	CARDTDEKLFF
18	TRBD2	NA	TRBV10-2	TRBJ2-7	TGCGCCAGCAGTGGCTCCGGGACTAGCGGGCGTGGGAACTACGAGCAGTACTTC	CASSGSGTSGRGNYEQYF
16	TRBD1	NA	TRBV5-1	TRBJ2-1	TGCGCCAGCAGCGTGCGGACAGGGGGCGCCCGGTATGAGCAGTTCTTC	CASSVRTGGARYEQFF
16	TRBD2	once	TRBV10-3	TRBJ2-2	TGTGCCATCAGTGAGACGGGAGGGCCAGTAGGCGGGGAGCTGTTTTTT	CAISETGGPVGGELFF
14	NA	few	TRBV7-2	TRBJ2-7	TGTGCCAGCGCCGCGAGAGGGAGAGGCTACGAGCAGTACTTC	CASAARGRGYEQYF
12	NA	NA	TRBV11-2	TRBJ2-7	TGTGCCAGCAGCTTATTACCCGGCGAGCAGTACTTC	CASSLLPGEQYF
15	NA	NA	TRBV19	TRBJ2-2	TGTGCCAGTAGTATGGGGGCAGTAAACACCGGGGAGCTGTTTTTT	CASSMGAVNTGELFF
16	NA	few	TRBV14	TRBJ2-5	TGTGCCAGCAGCCAACTACAGGGTCGGGGAGAAGAGACCCAGTACTTC	CASSQLQGRGEETQYF
16	TRBD2	once	TRBV14	TRBJ2-1	TGTGCCAGCAGCCAAGTTCTAGCGGGAGCATCCAATGAGCAGTTCTTC	CASSQVLAGASNEQFF
15	NA	NA	TRBV5-4	TRBJ1-6	TGTGCCAGCAGCGGCAACGGACAGCATAATTCACCCCTCCACTTT	CASSGNGQHNSPLHF
15	TRBD1	once	TRBV13	TRBJ1-6	TGTGCCAGCAGGCGCCGGGACAGGGAAGGTTCACCCCTCCACTTT	CASRRRDREGSPLHF
20	TRBD2	NA	TRBV28	TRBJ2-7	TGTGCCAGCAGTTGGGGGTCGGGGGGTGGTAGCGGGACTAGCTCCTACGAGCAGTACTTC	CASSWGSGGGSGTSSYEQYF
14	TRBD2	NA	TRBV11-3	TRBJ2-7	TGTGCCAGCAGCTTGACGACTAGCACCTACGAGCAGTACTTC	CASSLTTSTYEQYF
13	TRBD1	once	TRBV27	TRBJ1-1	TGTGCCAGCAGTGGACAGGGGGCCACTGAAGCTTTCTTT	CASSGQGATEAFF
14	NA	NA	TRBV7-9	TRBJ2-7	TGTGCCAGCAGCCGAACCACAGGGAACCACGAGCAGTACTTC	CASSRTTGNHEQYF
16	TRBD1	NA	TRBV6-6	TRBJ2-7	TGTGCCAGCAGTTACAGTGGACAGGCCGATGCCTACGAGCAGTACTTC	CASSYSGQADAYEQYF
16	NA	few	TRBV7-9	TRBJ1-3	TGTGCCAGCAGCTTGGTGGAGGATTTGACTGGAAACACCATATATTTT	CASSLVEDLTGNTIYF
13	TRBD1	NA	TRBV6-5	TRBJ1-4	TGTGCCAGCAGACAGGGGGGCGGCGAAAAACTGTTTTTT	CASRQGGGEKLFF
14	NA	NA	TRBV5-1	TRBJ1-1	TGCGCCAGCAGCCCAACAGGATTGAACACTGAAGCTTTCTTT	CASSPTGLNTEAFF
14	TRBD2	NA	TRBV5-4	TRBJ2-7	TGTGCCAGCAGCGTATTCGGGAGGAGGTACGAGCAGTACTTC	CASSVFGRRYEQYF
16	NA	few	TRBV5-1	TRBJ2-3	TGCGCCAGCAGCTTGCAGGGTGGGTGGGGCACAGATACGCAGTATTTT	CASSLQGGWGTDTQYF
15	NA	NA	TRBV5-1	TRBJ2-7	TGCGCCAGCAGAGCCTTAGAGACAGGCTCCTACGAGCAGTACTTC	CASRALETGSYEQYF
13	NA	once	TRBV7-6	TRBJ2-7	TGTGCCAGCAGCTTAAGGGACAACTACGAGCAGTACTTC	CASSLRDNYEQYF
16	NA	NA	TRBV5-4	TRBJ2-2	TGTGCCAGCAGCTTGGCCGGGCTAGGGAGGACCGGGGAGCTGTTTTTT	CASSLAGLGRTGELFF
16	NA	NA	TRBV13	TRBJ2-5	TGTGCCAGCAGCCCTCCTCGCGGCGGAGGCCAAGAGACCCAGTACTTC	CASSPPRGGGQETQYF
17	TRBD1	NA	TRBV5-4	TRBJ1-2	TGTGCCAGCACCTTACTCTCCGGGACAGGGGTTAACTATGGCTACACCTTC	CASTLLSGTGVNYGYTF
17	TRBD1	NA	TRBV9	TRBJ1-6	TGTGCCAGCAGCCTGGATGGGCAGGGGGCGCGAAATTCACCCCTCCACTTT	CASSLDGQGARNSPLHF
13	NA	NA	TRBV5-1	TRBJ1-1	TGCGCCAGCCGCTCCCCCCAGAACACTGAAGCTTTCTTT	CASRSPQNTEAFF
18	TRBD2	NA	TRBV5-1	TRBJ2-7	TGCGCCAGCAGCCCCGGGGGGATGGCATGGGGAGAGAGGTACGAGCAGTACTTC	CASSPGGMAWGERYEQYF
18	NA	once	TRBV28	TRBJ2-3	TGTGCCAGCCCCCCCCGGGAGACCCTTCCTATCGGCACAGATACGCAGTATTTT	CASPPRETLPIGTDTQYF
15	TRBD2	NA	TRBV29-1	TRBJ2-1	TGCAGCGTTGAAGTAGCGGGAGTTGGGGTTAATGAGCAGTTCTTC	CSVEVAGVGVNEQFF
20	TRBD2	NA	TRBV5-1	TRBJ2-2	TGCGCCAGCAGCTTGGTGAAGGGACTAGCGGGCATAACTTACACCGGGGAGCTGTTTTTT	CASSLVKGLAGITYTGELFF
14	NA	NA	TRBV5-1	TRBJ1-2	TGCGCCAGCAGCTTGGACAGGGAACACTATGGCTACACCTTC	CASSLDREHYGYTF
15	TRBD2	NA	TRBV28	TRBJ2-7	TGTGCCAGCAGTCCAAGAAGCGGGAGGGCCCACGAGCAGTACTTC	CASSPRSGRAHEQYF
15	TRBD1	NA	TRBV14	TRBJ2-7	TGTGCCAGCAGCCATTCCGGGACAGGGGGCAACGAGCAGTACTTC	CASSHSGTGGNEQYF
15	TRBD2	NA	TRBV5-1	TRBJ2-1	TGCGCCAGCAGCTCCGGGACTACCTCCTACAATGAGCAGTTCTTC	CASSSGTTSYNEQFF
15	TRBD2	once	TRBV7-2	TRBJ2-7	TGTGCCAGCAGCGAACTTACTAGCGGGAGCAACGAGCAGTACTTC	CASSELTSGSNEQYF
14	NA	once	TRBV18	TRBJ2-2	TGTGCCAGCTCACCCTTAGCGAACACCGGGGAGCTGTTTTTT	CASSPLANTGELFF
15	TRBD1	few	TRBV28	TRBJ1-4	TGTGCCAGCAGTTTCCCGGGACAGTTTAATGAAAAACTGTTTTTT	CASSFPGQFNEKLFF
13	TRBD1	once	TRBV30	TRBJ1-5	TGTGCCTGGAGAGAAACAGGGGATCAGCCCCAGCATTTT	CAWRETGDQPQHF
15	TRBD1	NA	TRBV5-1	TRBJ1-1	TGCGCCAGCAGCTTGGCCGGGACAGGGACCACTGAAGCTTTCTTT	CASSLAGTGTTEAFF
15	NA	NA	TRBV2	TRBJ1-5	TGTGCCAGCAGTGAACGGGAATATAGCAATCAGCCCCAGCATTTT	CASSEREYSNQPQHF